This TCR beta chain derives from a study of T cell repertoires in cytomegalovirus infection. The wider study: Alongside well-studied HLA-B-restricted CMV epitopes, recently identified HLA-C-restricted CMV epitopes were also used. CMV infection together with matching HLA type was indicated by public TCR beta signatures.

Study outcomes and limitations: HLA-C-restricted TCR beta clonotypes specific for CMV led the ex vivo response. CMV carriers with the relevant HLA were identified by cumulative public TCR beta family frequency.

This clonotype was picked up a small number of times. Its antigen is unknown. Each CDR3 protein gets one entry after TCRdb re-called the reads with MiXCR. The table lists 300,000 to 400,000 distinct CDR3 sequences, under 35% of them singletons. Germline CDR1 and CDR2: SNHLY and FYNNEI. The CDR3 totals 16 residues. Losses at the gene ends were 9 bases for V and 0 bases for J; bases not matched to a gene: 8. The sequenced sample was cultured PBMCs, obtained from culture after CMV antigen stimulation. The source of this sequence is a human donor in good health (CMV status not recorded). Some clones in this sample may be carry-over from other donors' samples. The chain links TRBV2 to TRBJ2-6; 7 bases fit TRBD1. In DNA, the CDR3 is TGTGCCAGTCTTCTACAGGGGTACTCTGGGGCCAACGTCCTGACTTTC. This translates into CASLLQGYSGANVLTF.